The 25 T cell receptor beta chains in this list originate from one sample, sequenced in a study of breast tumors, draining lymph nodes, adjacent tissues. Samples came from axillary lymph nodes draining the breast cancer. Each CDR3 protein is one row after TCRdb ran MiXCR on the multiplex PCR reads. This table has about 130,000 distinct CDR3 sequences, approximately 21% appearing once. Material for sequencing was axillary lymph node tissue. These receptors were taken from a female donor with breast cancer. Some clones in this sample may be carry-over from other donors' samples.

This clonotype was picked up many times. The chain uses TRBV6-1 and TRBJ1-2; D is possibly TRBD1 (5 bases). Germline V lookup: CDR1 MNHNS, CDR2 SASEGT. The V gene lost 0 bases and the J gene lost 8 bases, with 16 bases spanning the gap. CDR3 length: 15 amino acids. CDR3 in amino acids: CASSEAFSQGRGYTF. The CDR3 nucleotides read TGTGCCAGCAGTGAAGCTTTTTCGCAGGGTCGAGGCTACACCTTC.

This clonotype has a count of ten or more. V gene TRBV24-1 combines with J gene TRBJ2-6; the match to TRBD1 covers 10 bases. Germline CDR1 KGHDR, CDR2 SFDVKD. This CDR3 is 16 amino acids long. V shed 10 bases and J 0 bases; nucleotides not matched to a gene: 5. The CDR3 DNA follows: TGTGCCACTGGAGGACAGGGGGTCTCTGGGGCCAACGTCCTGACTTTC. It yields the protein CATGGQGVSGANVLTF.

In its sample, this clonotype was seen many times. This chain joins TRBV25-1 and TRBJ1-4; no clear D. This CDR3 contains 13 residues. Germline loops: CDR1 MGHDK, CDR2 SYGVNS. Trimming took off 3 bases at V and 8 bases at J, with 10 bases between the two ends. The CDR3 protein is CASSDLGREKLFF. The CDR3 DNA reads as TGTGCCAGCAGTGACCTCGGAAGGGAAAAACTGTTTTTT.

This clonotype occurred many times. The chain couples TRBV18 to TRBJ2-1, with 7 bases lining up with TRBD2. CDR1 is KGHSH, CDR2 LQKENI, per germline. The CDR3 has 13 residues. V shed 2 bases, J shed 9 bases, and the junction held 4 bases outside the gene matches. The chain's CDR3 is CASSPTGGGEQFF. The CDR3 coding sequence is TGTGCCAGCTCACCAACGGGGGGAGGTGAGCAGTTCTTC. Complete variable domain (other parts from reference TRBV18 and TRBJ2-1): NAGVMQNPRHLVRRRGQEARLRCSPMKGHSHVYWYRQLPEEGLKFMVYLQKENIIDESGMPKERFSAEFPKEGPSILRIQQVVRGDSAAYFCASSPTGGGEQFFGPGTRLTVL.

Turning to this clonotype: This could be a read error, since a much larger clone is one nucleotide away. The chain couples TRBV20-1 to TRBJ2-1, with 8 bases lining up with TRBD2. The length of the CDR3 is 17 residues. The V gene's germline CDR1 is DFQATT and CDR2 SNEGSKA (reference sequence). CDR3: CSILNRTGGSSYNEQFF. In DNA form, the CDR3 reads TGCAGCATCTTAAATAGAACGGGAGGGAGCTCCTACAATGAGCAGTTCTTC.

This clonotype was counted many times. CDR3 in amino acids: CASSLLGQGVASGSTDTQYF. Here the CDR3 DNA reads TGTGCCAGCAGCTTACTAGGGCAAGGGGTTGCTAGCGGGAGTACAGATACGCAGTATTTT. The chain carries TRBV7-6 and TRBJ2-3; 10 bases are shared with TRBD2. V shed 2 bases and J 3 bases; nucleotides not matched to a gene: 17. Germline V CDR1 and CDR2: SGHVS, FNYEAQ. The length of the CDR3 is 20 residues.

This clonotype occurred a few times. The V and J genes are TRBV9 and TRBJ2-6, with D unresolved. V was pared by 1 base and J by 1 base, with 12 bases between. This CDR3 spans 17 amino acids. From germline, CDR1 is SGDLS and CDR2 YYNGEE. CDR3 in DNA: TGTGCCAGCAGCGTATCCCTCACAGAGTCTGGGGCCAACGTCCTGACTTTC. It translates to CASSVSLTESGANVLTF.

This clonotype was counted many times. The chain has TRBV20-1 and TRBJ1-6; 7 positions match TRBD1. The CDR3 sequence is 15 residues long. The germline V gene encodes CDR1 DFQATT and CDR2 SNEGSKA (reference sequence). The trim removed 5 bases at V and 10 bases at J, leaving 14 bases unmatched. Written as DNA, the CDR3 is TGCAGTGCTGGCAGGACAGGAGGTTCGAGATCACCCCTCCACTTT. Protein sequence: CSAGRTGGSRSPLHF.

Turning to this clonotype: One base away lies a much larger clone, so this may be a sequencing read error. The genes are TRBV3-1 and TRBJ1-4; D uncertain. Between the trimmed V and J ends, which lost 4 bases and 6 bases, there was a span of 15 bases. CDR1 and CDR2 (germline): LGHDT, YNNKEL (reference sequence). The CDR3 spans 15 residues. This CDR3 reads CASSLYLNAYEKLFF. The CDR3 DNA is TGTGCCAGCAGCCTCTACCTCAACGCGTATGAAAAACTGTTTTTT.

This clonotype was recorded many times. In DNA, the CDR3 is TGTGCCAGCAGCGTAGAGGGTTTGCGCAATGAGCAGTTCTTC. This translates into CASSVEGLRNEQFF. The V gene is TRBV9, the J gene TRBJ2-1; D is uncertain. The CDR3 sequence is 14 residues long. The germline gives CDR1 SGDLS, CDR2 YYNGEE. V was shortened by 0 bases and J by 6 bases, with 10 bases between the two germline ends.

This clonotype was seen many times. The rearrangement uses TRBV28 and TRBJ1-2; 10 nucleotides line up with TRBD1. CDR1 and CDR2 from the germline V gene are MDHEN and SYDVKM. V was clipped by 7 bases and J by 4 bases; unmatched bases: 6. This CDR3 comprises 14 residues. CDR3 loop: CASTTDRGSYGYTF. The CDR3 nucleotides read TGTGCCAGCACAACGGACAGGGGGTCCTATGGCTACACCTTC.

As to this clonotype: This may be a read error: a much more frequent sequence differs by one nucleotide. The chain carries TRBV6-6 and TRBJ2-1; 7 nucleotides match TRBD2. This CDR3 region has 12 residues. Germline V lookup: CDR1 MNHNY, CDR2 SVGAGI (reference sequence). The CDR3 region has the DNA TGTGCCGGCAGTTACCCCACGGGGGGGCAGTTCTTC. It specifies CAGSYPTGGQFF.

This clonotype was recorded many times. V usage is TRBV10-3 and J usage is TRBJ2-1, with TRBD2 as a possible D gene (6 bases). Germline-derived CDR1 and CDR2 are ENHRY and SYGVKD. The CDR3 is 13 residues long. V lost 7 bases and J 8 bases, leaving 15 bases between the germline ends. The CDR3 is CAINHGGIDEQFF. CDR3 nucleotides: TGTGCCATCAACCACGGGGGTATAGATGAGCAGTTCTTC.

The gene calls are TRBV7-6 and TRBJ2-2; possible D gene TRBD1, 6 bases. V lost 5 bases, J lost 1 base, and 11 bases lay in between. The germline CDR1 and CDR2 sequences are SGHVS and FNYEAQ. The CDR3 loop spans 15 amino acids. The CDR3 loop is CASSPPTGNTGELFF. CDR3 bases: TGTGCCAGCAGCCCCCCGACAGGGAACACCGGGGAGCTGTTTTTT. The full variable domain, rest sourced from reference TRBV7-6 and TRBJ2-2, is GAGVSQSPRYKVTKRGQDVALRCDPISGHVSLYWYRQALGQGPEFLTYFNYEAQQDKSGLPNDRFSAERPEGSISTLTIQRTEQRDSAMYRCASSPPTGNTGELFFGEGSRLTVL.

Comments on this clonotype: A much larger clone differs from this one at a single base, so this may be a read error. The chain uses TRBV30 and TRBJ2-5, with D tentatively TRBD2 (5 bases). This CDR3 has 13 amino acids. Trimming removed 3 bases at V and 5 bases at J, with 13 bases between. CDR1 and CDR2 (germline): GTSNPN, SVGIG (reference sequence). The CDR3 protein is CAWRGSLCETQYF. The CDR3 DNA reads TGTGCCTGGAGAGGGAGCCTATGCGAGACCCAGTACTTC.

This clonotype has at least ten counts. The gene calls are TRBV20-1 and TRBJ2-1, with 11 bases identical to TRBD2. With V trimmed by 6 bases and J by 4 bases, 5 bases remained unmatched. CDR1 is DFQATT and CDR2 is SNEGSKA in the germline V gene (reference sequence). The CDR3 is 14 amino acids. The CDR3 region is CSAPGTSGYNEQFF. DNA of the CDR3: TGCAGTGCCCCCGGGACTAGCGGTTACAATGAGCAGTTCTTC.

The sample holds a few counts of this clonotype. The J gene is TRBJ2-7, the V gene TRBV11-2; no definite D call. V shed 5 bases and J shed 2 bases, with 10 bases lying between them. Germline V lookup: CDR1 SGHAT, CDR2 FQNNGV. The CDR3 sequence is 13 residues long. The chain's CDR3 is CASSHGKPYEQYF. The CDR3, as DNA: TGTGCCAGCAGCCATGGGAAACCCTACGAGCAGTACTTC. Based on the CDR3 plus reference TRBV11-2 and TRBJ2-7, the full variable domain is EAGVAQSPRYKIIEKRQSVAFWCNPISGHATLYWYQQILGQGPKLLIQFQNNGVVDDSQLPKDRFSAERLKGVDSTLKIQPAKLEDSAVYLCASSHGKPYEQYFGPGTRLTVT.

This clonotype has ten or more counts. This chain links TRBV30 with TRBJ2-3, with no clear D. In germline, CDR1 is GTSNPN, CDR2 SVGIG (reference sequence). CDR3 length: 13 residues. The ends were cut back, 4 bases at V and 4 bases at J, with 12 bases in the middle. CDR3 in amino acids: CAWTGANSDTQYF. The CDR3 bases are TGTGCCTGGACCGGAGCAAACTCAGATACGCAGTATTTT. Filled out from reference TRBV30 and TRBJ2-3, the complete variable domain reads SQTIHQWPATLVQPVGSPLSLECTVEGTSNPNLYWYRQAAGRGLQLLFYSVGIGQISSEVPQNLSASRPQDRQFILSSKKLLLSDSGFYLCAWTGANSDTQYFGPGTRLTVL.

Concerning this clonotype itself: Since no conserved phenylalanine or tryptophan closes the CDR3, a read error is the likely cause. V gene TRBV20-1 combines with J gene TRBJ2-7; perhaps TRBD2 as D (7 bases). V dropped 5 bases and J dropped 4 bases, with 15 bases sitting between them. Germline V CDR1 and CDR2: DFQATT, SNEGSKA (reference sequence). CDR3 size: 13 residues. Here the CDR3 reads CSAGGGAVYEQYI. The CDR3 DNA is TGCAGTGCTGGAGGGGGGGCGGTTTACGAGCAGTACATC.

This clonotype was counted many times. The chain's CDR3 is CSARGGQGLREQYF. CDR3 nucleotides: TGCAGTGCCCGAGGGGGACAGGGTCTTCGGGAGCAGTACTTC. This chain links TRBV20-1 with TRBJ2-7, with 9 bases matching TRBD1. The germline V gene has CDR1 DFQATT and CDR2 SNEGSKA (reference sequence). V lost 6 bases to trimming and J lost 7 bases; unmatched junction nucleotides: 13. CDR3 size: 14 residues.

This clonotype turned up a few times. This chain joins TRBV12-3 or TRBV12-4 and TRBJ2-1, with 8 bases identical to TRBD2. V shed 6 bases, J shed 5 bases, and the junction held 6 bases outside the gene matches. The CDR3 is 14 amino acids. The DNA for the CDR3 is TGTGCCAGCAGATCTGGACTAGCCCACAATGAGCAGTTCTTC. It codes for CASRSGLAHNEQFF.

This clonotype has more than one count but fewer than ten. The rearrangement uses TRBV4-1 and TRBJ1-1; D is unclear. The CDR3 runs to 16 residues. Deletions cut 1 base from V and 1 base from J, with 13 bases between. Germline-derived CDR1 and CDR2 are MGHRA and YSYEKL. Here the CDR3 DNA reads TGCGCCAGCAGCCAAGTTTCGGCTAAGACGAACACTGAAGCTTTCTTT. Translation gives CASSQVSAKTNTEAFF.

This clonotype has a count of ten or more. This sequence joins TRBV4-1 and TRBJ1-2; 7 bases are a match to TRBD1. The J segment lost 0 bases and the V segment lost 4 bases, leaving 5 bases of the junction unmatched. CDR3 length: 15 residues. Germline CDR1 is MGHRA and CDR2 is YSYEKL. The CDR3 protein is CASSLTGESNYGYTF. The CDR3 coding sequence is TGCGCCAGCAGCCTTACAGGGGAATCTAACTATGGCTACACCTTC.

Ten or more counts support this clonotype. The chain carries TRBV20-1 and TRBJ2-1, with 11 positions matching TRBD2. The V gene's germline CDR1 is DFQATT and CDR2 SNEGSKA (reference sequence). With 6 bases clipped from V and 0 bases from J, the junction kept 16 bases outside the gene matches. The CDR3 is 19 amino acids. The CDR3 region has the DNA TGCAGTGCACGCGGCCGAGGGACTAGCGGCAGTGGCTCCTACAATGAGCAGTTCTTC. Encoded protein: CSARGRGTSGSGSYNEQFF.

The table lists this clonotype with many counts. The chain joins TRBV20-1 to TRBJ2-1; the D gene could be TRBD1 or TRBD2 (6 bases each). Germline V gene data show CDR1 as DFQATT and CDR2 as SNEGSKA (reference sequence). The CDR3 sequence is 14 residues long. The germline V and J ends were trimmed by 3 bases and 0 bases, with 9 bases remaining between them. The CDR3 reads CSASKGGSYNEQFF. Written as DNA, the CDR3 is TGCAGTGCTAGTAAGGGGGGCTCCTACAATGAGCAGTTCTTC.